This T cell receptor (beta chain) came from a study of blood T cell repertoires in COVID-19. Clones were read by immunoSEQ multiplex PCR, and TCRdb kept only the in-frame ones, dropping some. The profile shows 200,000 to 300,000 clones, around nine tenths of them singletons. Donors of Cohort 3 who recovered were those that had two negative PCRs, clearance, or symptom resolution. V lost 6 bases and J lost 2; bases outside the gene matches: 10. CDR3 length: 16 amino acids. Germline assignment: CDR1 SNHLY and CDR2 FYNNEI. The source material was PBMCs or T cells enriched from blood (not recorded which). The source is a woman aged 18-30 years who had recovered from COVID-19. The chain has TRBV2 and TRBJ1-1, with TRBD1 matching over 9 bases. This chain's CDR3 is CASSKSRDRVNTEAFF. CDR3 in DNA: TGTGCCAGCAGCAAGTCCCGGGACAGGGTAAACACTGAAGCTTTCTTT.